One sample yielded the 21 T cell receptor beta chains listed below, sequenced in a study of Ad26.COV2.S vaccination and SARS-CoV-2 variants. This sample's treatment: about 20 received Ad26.COV2.S at low or high dose, single or two shots; about 5 received placebo; per-sample allocation not given. Sampling happened 63 days after the first vaccine or placebo injection. Only in-frame clones appear in the TCRdb table, and some are missing; sequencing was by immunoSEQ multiplex PCR. The repertoire holds approximately 400,000 clones, with 83% as singletons. The material sequenced was peripheral blood, taken in a trial of Ad26.COV2.S vaccine versus placebo. The receptors were sampled from a person aged 18-60 years who received the Ad26.COV2.S COVID-19 vaccine or a placebo.

The CDR3 DNA reads as TGTGCCAGCAGCGTCAGGCAGGGTCCAGATACGCAGTATTTT. The encoded protein is CASSVRQGPDTQYF. This chain links TRBV9 with TRBJ2-3; tentatively, D is TRBD1 (5 bases). This CDR3 is built from 14 residues. V lost 2 bases and J lost 4, with 11 bases in between. Germline CDR1 reads SGDLS; CDR2 reads YYNGEE.

The rearrangement joins TRBV7-2 to TRBJ2-1; 10 nucleotides agree with TRBD2. V lost 5 bases to trimming and J lost 10 bases; unmatched junction nucleotides: 11. The CDR3 length is 15 residues. Germline assignment: CDR1 SGHTA and CDR2 FQGNSA. The CDR3 DNA reads TGTGCCAGCAGCCCGTGGACTAGCGGACCCACGGAGCAGTTCTTC. As protein: CASSPWTSGPTEQFF.

J is TRBJ2-7 and V is TRBV30; D gene uncertain. The CDR3 contains 13 residues. V lost 8 bases and J lost 0, with 14 bases in between. Germline V gene sequence: CDR1 GTSNPN, CDR2 SVGIG (reference sequence). Here the CDR3 reads CATTRESSYEQYF. CDR3 coding DNA: TGTGCCACAACAAGGGAAAGCTCCTACGAGCAGTACTTC.

The chain joins TRBV7-8 to TRBJ2-3; D is unclear. Germline V gene lookup returns CDR1 SGHVS and CDR2 FQNEAQ. The CDR3 runs 14 residues. V was clipped by 1 base and J by 6 bases, with 11 bases between them. The CDR3 sequence is CASSLVEVGDTQYF. CDR3 in DNA: TGTGCCAGCAGCTTAGTAGAGGTCGGGGATACGCAGTATTTT.

The sample holds many counts of this clone. The V and J genes are TRBV5-6 and TRBJ2-2; D might be TRBD1 or TRBD2, each matching 6 bases. V was pared by 0 bases and J by 7 bases, with 16 bases between. The V gene's germline CDR1 is SGHDT and CDR2 YYEEEE. This CDR3 spans 16 amino acids. CDR3 nucleotide sequence: TGTGCCAGCAGCTTGGGGGGGGCCCCCCTCGTCGGGGAGCTGTTTTTT. Translation gives CASSLGGAPLVGELFF. The full variable domain, in which reference TRBV5-6 and TRBJ2-2 provide the parts outside the CDR3, is DAGVTQSPTHLIKTRGQQVTLRCSPKSGHDTVSWYQQALGQGPQFIFQYYEEEERQRGNFPDRFSGHQFPNYSSELNVNALLLGDSALYLCASSLGGAPLVGELFFGEGSRLTVL.

The chain recombines TRBV20-1 with TRBJ2-3, with 9 nucleotides matching TRBD2. Germline-derived CDR1 and CDR2 are DFQATT and SNEGSKA (reference sequence). The CDR3 covers 15 residues. Trimming at V came to 3 bases and at J to 5 bases, leaving 9 bases not matched to a gene. CDR3: CSASWPSGVEDTQYF. In DNA form, the CDR3 reads TGCAGTGCTAGTTGGCCTAGCGGGGTCGAAGATACGCAGTATTTT.

The chain has TRBV11-2 and TRBJ2-7; D is unresolved. CDR1 is SGHAT, CDR2 FQNNGV, per germline. CDR3 length equals 11 residues. Deletions cut 4 bases from V and 3 bases from J, with 4 bases between. CDR3 in DNA: TGTGCCAGCAGCTCTGTCTACGAGCAGTACTTC. The encoded protein is CASSSVYEQYF.

This chain joins TRBV6-5 and TRBJ1-5; maybe TRBD1 (5 bases). Germline CDR1 MNHEY, CDR2 SVGAGI. This CDR3 is 14 amino acids long. Trimming took off 4 bases at V and 7 bases at J, with 14 bases between the two ends. The CDR3 DNA reads as TGTGCCAGCAGTTCCCGACAGAGAGAACAGCCCCAGCATTTT. It translates to CASSSRQREQPQHF.

This clone appeared a single time. Mismatch with germline at one junction end may stem from a read error. The chain carries TRBV20-1 and TRBJ1-1; D gene ambiguous. The germline gives CDR1 DFQATT, CDR2 SNEGSKA (reference sequence). This CDR3 contains 11 residues. The CDR3 here is CSARDPGEAFF. CDR3 sequence (DNA): TGCAGTGCTCGAGACCCCGGGGAAGCTTTCTTT.

The chain combines TRBV18 with TRBJ1-2; D is possibly TRBD1 (5 bases). The CDR3 sequence is 12 residues long. CDR1 is KGHSH, CDR2 LQKENI, per germline. Between the trimmed V and J ends, which lost 1 base and 6 bases, there was a span of 6 bases. Here the CDR3 reads CASSPRGNGYTF. CDR3 in DNA: TGTGCCAGCTCACCACGGGGGAATGGCTACACCTTC.

The chain joins TRBV10-3 to TRBJ2-7; D is ambiguous. V lost 7 bases and J 3 bases, leaving 13 bases between the germline ends. This CDR3 spans 13 amino acids. Germline V gene lookup returns CDR1 ENHRY and CDR2 SYGVKD. The CDR3 DNA sequence: TGTGCCATCAACGAGGCTAGAGACTACGAGCAGTACTTC. This encodes CAINEARDYEQYF.

This clone has only a few counts. V gene TRBV19 combines with J gene TRBJ1-1; 10 bases fit TRBD1. Trimming removed 0 bases from V and 0 bases from J; junction bases left unmatched: 19. Germline assignment: CDR1 LNHDA and CDR2 SQIVND (reference sequence). The CDR3 is 22 residues long. CDR3 in amino acids: CASSIERQGAATVHHLNTEAFF. CDR3 sequence (DNA): TGTGCCAGTAGTATAGAAAGACAGGGGGCTGCTACCGTCCACCACTTGAACACTGAAGCTTTCTTT.

This sequence joins TRBV5-4 and TRBJ2-4; possibly TRBD2 for D (5 bases). This CDR3 has 16 residues. CDR1 is SGHNT and CDR2 is YYREEE in the germline V gene (reference sequence). V shed 1 base and J shed 0 bases, with 11 bases lying between them. CDR3 in amino acids: CASSLFAGLAKNIQYF. The CDR3, as DNA: TGTGCCAGCAGCTTGTTTGCTGGACTAGCCAAAAACATTCAGTACTTC.

The J gene is TRBJ1-2, the V gene TRBV11-2; no definite D call. The V end lost 5 bases, the J end lost 7 bases, and 17 bases lay between the germline ends. CDR3 size: 14 residues. Germline V lookup: CDR1 SGHAT, CDR2 FQNNGV. The CDR3 reads CASSPDGLLGGYTF. In DNA, the CDR3 is TGTGCCAGCAGCCCGGACGGCCTTTTGGGTGGCTACACCTTC. Based on the CDR3 plus reference TRBV11-2 and TRBJ1-2, the full variable domain is EAGVAQSPRYKIIEKRQSVAFWCNPISGHATLYWYQQILGQGPKLLIQFQNNGVVDDSQLPKDRFSAERLKGVDSTLKIQPAKLEDSAVYLCASSPDGLLGGYTFGSGTRLTVV.

The chain recombines TRBV25-1 with TRBJ1-6; D remains unclear. The CDR3 loop spans 13 amino acids. Trimming removed 5 bases from V and 8 bases from J, with 10 bases in between. From germline, CDR1 is MGHDK and CDR2 SYGVNS. CDR3 region: CASSPSGDSPLHF. In nucleotides, the CDR3 is TGTGCCAGCAGTCCATCGGGAGATTCACCCCTCCACTTT. Full variable domain (outside the CDR3, taken from reference TRBV25-1 and TRBJ1-6): EADIYQTPRYLVIGTGKKITLECSQTMGHDKMYWYQQDPGMELHLIHYSYGVNSTEKGDLSSESTVSRIRTEHFPLTLESARPSHTSQYLCASSPSGDSPLHFGNGTRLTVT.

CDR3 sequence reads: CASSSDRGVNEQFF. CDR3 nucleotide sequence: TGCGCCAGCAGCTCGGACAGGGGAGTCAATGAGCAGTTCTTC. The V call is TRBV5-1, the J call TRBJ2-1, with 9 bases that match TRBD1. This CDR3 has 14 residues. V gave up 3 bases and J gave up 6 bases; unmatched junction bases: 4. Germline-derived CDR1 and CDR2 are SGHRS and YFSETQ.

The rearrangement links TRBV19 to TRBJ1-4; 7 positions agree with TRBD1. Germline V gene lookup returns CDR1 LNHDA and CDR2 SQIVND (reference sequence). The CDR3 is 16 residues long. V was clipped by 4 bases and J by 4 bases; unmatched bases: 9. This CDR3 reads CASSTRTGHLNEKLFF. Here the CDR3 DNA reads TGTGCCAGTAGTACCAGGACAGGCCACCTTAATGAAAAACTGTTTTTT.

This chain uses TRBV6-5 with TRBJ1-1; a possible D gene is TRBD1 (5 bases). Germline V CDR1 and CDR2: MNHEY, SVGAGI. V was clipped by 6 bases and J by 1 base, with 12 bases between them. CDR3 length: 14 residues. CDR3: CASRTGTANTEAFF. The CDR3, as DNA: TGTGCCAGCAGGACCGGGACTGCGAACACTGAAGCTTTCTTT.

The rearrangement joins TRBV19 to TRBJ1-2; tentatively, D is TRBD1 (5 bases). Between the trimmed V and J ends, which lost 2 bases and 0 bases, there was a span of 13 bases. Germline loops: CDR1 LNHDA, CDR2 SQIVND (reference sequence). The CDR3 loop spans 16 amino acids. The CDR3 DNA reads as TGTGCCAGTAGTATAACGAGCGGGACTCCTAACTATGGCTACACCTTC. This translates into CASSITSGTPNYGYTF. The entire variable domain, with the rest obtained from reference TRBV19 and TRBJ1-2, is as follows: DGGITQSPKYLFRKEGQNVTLSCEQNLNHDAMYWYRQDPGQGLRLIYYSQIVNDFQKGDIAEGYSVSREKKESFPLTVTSAQKNPTAFYLCASSITSGTPNYGYTFGSGTRLTVV.

J is TRBJ2-5 and V is TRBV6-6; D is possibly TRBD1 (6 bases). Germline loops: CDR1 MNHNY, CDR2 SVGAGI (reference sequence). The CDR3 is made up of 14 amino acids. V was pared by 6 bases and J by 2 bases, with 13 bases between. The CDR3 loop reads CASRQQGRQETQYF. The CDR3 nucleotides are TGTGCCAGCAGACAACAGGGTCGGCAAGAGACCCAGTACTTC.

This clone was observed a few times. The chain carries TRBV19 and TRBJ1-1, with D maybe TRBD1 (5 bases). The CDR3 has 13 residues. Trimming left V 6 bases short and J 5 bases short, with 13 bases between. The germline V gene encodes CDR1 LNHDA and CDR2 SQIVND (reference sequence). Here the CDR3 DNA reads TGTGCCAGTAGCTTTTCAGGGAGGACTGAAGCTTTCTTT. Its translation: CASSFSGRTEAFF.